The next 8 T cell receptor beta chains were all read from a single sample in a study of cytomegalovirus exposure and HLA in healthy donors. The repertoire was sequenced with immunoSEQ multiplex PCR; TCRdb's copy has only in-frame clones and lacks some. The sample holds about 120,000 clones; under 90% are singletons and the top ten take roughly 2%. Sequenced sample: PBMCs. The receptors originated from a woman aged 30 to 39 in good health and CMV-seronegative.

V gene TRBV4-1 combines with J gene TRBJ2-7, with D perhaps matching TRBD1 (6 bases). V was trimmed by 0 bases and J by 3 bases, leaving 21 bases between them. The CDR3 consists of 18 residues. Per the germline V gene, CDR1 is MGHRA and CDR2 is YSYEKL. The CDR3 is CASSQDGTKDRRGYEQYF. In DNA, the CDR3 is TGCGCCAGCAGCCAAGACGGTACAAAGGACAGAAGAGGCTACGAGCAGTACTTC.

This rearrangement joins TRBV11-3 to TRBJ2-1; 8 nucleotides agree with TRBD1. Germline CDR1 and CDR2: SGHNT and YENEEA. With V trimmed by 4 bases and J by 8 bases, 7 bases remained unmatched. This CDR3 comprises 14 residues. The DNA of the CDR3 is TGTGCCAGCAGCTGGGCAGGGGGCATCGATGAGCAGTTCTTC. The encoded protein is CASSWAGGIDEQFF.

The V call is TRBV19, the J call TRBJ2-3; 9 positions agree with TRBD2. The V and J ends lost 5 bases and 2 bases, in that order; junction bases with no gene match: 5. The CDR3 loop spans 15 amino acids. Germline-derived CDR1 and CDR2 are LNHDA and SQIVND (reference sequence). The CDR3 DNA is TGTGCCAGTAGTTTCCTAGCGGGGAACACAGATACGCAGTATTTT. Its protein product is CASSFLAGNTDTQYF.

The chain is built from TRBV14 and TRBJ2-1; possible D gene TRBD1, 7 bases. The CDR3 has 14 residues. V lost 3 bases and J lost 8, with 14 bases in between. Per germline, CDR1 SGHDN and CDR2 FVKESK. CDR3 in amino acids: CASSHRGELYEQFF. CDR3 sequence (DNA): TGTGCCAGCAGCCACAGGGGGGAGTTATATGAGCAGTTCTTC.

The CDR3 bases are TGTGCCAGCAGTATAGAGCGGGGGGGCAAGAATGAGCAGTTCTTC. Translating gives CASSIERGGKNEQFF. The gene calls are TRBV6-5 and TRBJ2-1, with 10 bases matching TRBD2. From germline, CDR1 is MNHEY and CDR2 SVGAGI. The ends lost 5 bases at V and 7 bases at J; junction bases unmatched: 8. The CDR3 sequence is 15 residues long.

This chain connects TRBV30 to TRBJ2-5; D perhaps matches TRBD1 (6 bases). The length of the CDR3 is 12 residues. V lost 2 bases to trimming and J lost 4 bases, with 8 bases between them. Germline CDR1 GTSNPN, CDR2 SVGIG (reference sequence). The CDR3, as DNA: TGTGCCTGGAGTAAAGGGGGAGAGACCCAGTACTTC. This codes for CAWSKGGETQYF. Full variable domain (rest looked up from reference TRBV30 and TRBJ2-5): SQTIHQWPATLVQPVGSPLSLECTVEGTSNPNLYWYRQAAGRGLQLLFYSVGIGQISSEVPQNLSASRPQDRQFILSSKKLLLSDSGFYLCAWSKGGETQYFGPGTRLLVL.

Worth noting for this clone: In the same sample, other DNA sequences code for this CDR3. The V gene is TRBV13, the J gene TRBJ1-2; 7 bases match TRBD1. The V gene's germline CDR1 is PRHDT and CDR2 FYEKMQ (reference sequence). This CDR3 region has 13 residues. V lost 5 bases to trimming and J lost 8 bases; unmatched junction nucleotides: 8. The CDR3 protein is CASSGTDGGGYTF. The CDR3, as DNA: TGTGCCAGCAGCGGGACAGACGGCGGCGGCTACACCTTC. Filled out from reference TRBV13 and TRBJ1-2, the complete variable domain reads AAGVIQSPRHLIKEKRETATLKCYPIPRHDTVYWYQQGPGQDPQFLISFYEKMQSDKGSIPDRFSAQQFSDYHSELNMSSLELGDSALYFCASSGTDGGGYTFGSGTRLTVV.

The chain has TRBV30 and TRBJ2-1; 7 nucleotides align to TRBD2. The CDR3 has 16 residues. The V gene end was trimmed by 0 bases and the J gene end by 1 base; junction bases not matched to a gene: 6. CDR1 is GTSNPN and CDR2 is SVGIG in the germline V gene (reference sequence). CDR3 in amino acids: CAWSVPAGRSYNEQFF. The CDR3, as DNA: TGTGCCTGGAGTGTGCCAGCGGGGAGGTCCTACAATGAGCAGTTCTTC.